This TCR beta chain was retrieved from a study of OX40 agonist ivuxolimab in advanced cancers. Study-wide context: Across the patients, intravenous ivuxolimab was delivered every 2 weeks at 0.01 to 10 mg/kg. Antecedent anti-PD-1, anti-PD-L1 or anti-CTLA-4 therapy was permissible, with around 41% having received some.

From germline, CDR1 is SGDLS and CDR2 YYNGEE. CDR3 length: 16 residues. The junction had 3 bases not matched to a gene; V was cut back by 2 bases and J by 2 bases. The method was immunoSEQ multiplex PCR; TCRdb's version includes in-frame clones alone and lacks a portion of them. In the table there are roughly 120,000 clones, roughly 90% of which are singletons. Comments on this clone: The sample has other DNA sequences that encode this CDR3 too.

The specimen was CD4+ or CD8+ T cells sorted from blood, collected in a trial of the OX40 agonist ivuxolimab. The sequence derives from an adult with an advanced solid tumor such as melanoma, head and neck, liver or kidney cancer. V gene TRBV9 combines with J gene TRBJ2-1, with 11 nucleotides matching TRBD2. In DNA, the CDR3 is TGTGCCAGCAGCGTCGGGACTAGCGGCACCTACAATGAGCAGTTCTTC. Translation gives CASSVGTSGTYNEQFF.